The T cell receptor beta chain described here comes from a study of PD-L1 blockade in urothelial cancer. On the study more broadly: At 3 weeks (second dose) and 6 weeks after starting treatment, blood was analyzed. Median T cell yield per blood sample was over 130,000 cells.

TCRdb's table, derived via immunoSEQ multiplex PCR, lists solely in-frame clones and lacks some. This repertoire shows approximately 71,000 clones, approximately 91% found once; its top ten account for 3.4%. Individual patients had between 1 and 8 samples, taken pretreatment and on-treatment. Notes on this clone: Its antigen is as yet unknown.

Trimming shortened V by 10 bases and J by 5 bases, and 14 bases separated the two germline ends. The CDR3 is 12 amino acids. Germline values: CDR1 MDHEN, CDR2 SYDVKM. Study observations and caveats: Durable-benefit cases showed more tumor-associated blood clone expansion at 3 weeks.

The sequence came from a man between 60 and 75 years old with urothelial cancer. The chain has TRBV28 and TRBJ1-2; D remains unclear. Sample: PBMCs, taken around atezolizumab (anti-PD-L1) treatment. The CDR3 spells CAIGLDLYGYTF. CDR3 bases: TGTGCCATCGGTTTGGACTTATATGGCTACACCTTC.